This passage covers 8 T cell receptor beta chains from one sample sequenced in a study of tumor-infiltrating lymphocytes in primary liver carcinoma. From approximately 530 ng of total RNA, TCR beta-specific cDNA was reverse-transcribed using a constant-region primer. Investigators got TCR beta libraries out of three nested multiplex PCR rounds, done with slightly modified ARM-PCR. The two initial PCR rounds, roughly 9 cycles each, used TRBV1-TRBV30 forward and C-beta reverse primers. MiXCR, run by TCRdb on the multiplex PCR reads, gives a single entry per CDR3 protein. In the table there are approximately 340,000 distinct CDR3 sequences, less than 70% of which are singletons. Alongside blood RNA obtained from unsorted whole blood, germline DNA was also extracted. The sequenced sample was peripheral blood. The receptors were gathered from a man in his forties with primary liver carcinoma and hepatitis B virus infection.

Concerning this clonotype: This clone may be a read error of a much larger clone one base away. This chain joins TRBV13 and TRBJ1-1, with TRBD1 identical over 8 bases. The CDR3 sequence is 16 residues long. Germline CDR1 is PRHDT and CDR2 is FYEKMQ (reference sequence). V lost 1 base and J lost 6; bases outside the gene matches: 10. The CDR3 protein is CASSLVWDRTLAEAFF. The CDR3 DNA reads TGTGCCAGCAGCTTAGTATGGGACAGGACTCTAGCTGAAGCTTTCTTT.

A remark on this clonotype: It may be a read error: a sequence one base away is much more abundant. CDR3 residues: CATLRTQAGDNVLTF. DNA of the CDR3: TGTGCCACCCTCCGAACACAAGCCGGGGACAACGTCCTGACTTTC. The chain employs TRBV28 and TRBJ2-6; a possible D gene is TRBD2 (5 bases). This CDR3 has 15 residues. Germline V gene data show CDR1 as MDHEN and CDR2 as SYDVKM.

As regards this clonotype: A junction boundary mismatches the germline segment, possibly from a read error. V and J are TRBV29-1 and TRBJ2-7; TRBD1 matches 10 bases. Germline V gene data show CDR1 as SQVTM and CDR2 as ANQGSEA. The CDR3 is 12 amino acids. The CDR3, as DNA: TGTAGCGTTGGACAGGGGGTCAACGAGGAGTACTTC. Translation: CSVGQGVNEEYF.

This clonotype has at least ten counts. CDR3 loop: CASSQVSTGVYTF. The CDR3 DNA follows: TGCGCCAGCAGCCAAGTCTCCACAGGGGTATACACCTTC. The chain links TRBV4-3 to TRBJ1-2, with 7 bases aligning to TRBD1. CDR1 and CDR2 (germline): LGHNA, YSLEER. This CDR3 has 13 residues. V lost 1 base and J lost 11; bases outside the gene matches: 7.

CDR3 DNA: TGTGCCAGTAGTACGCGGACAGGGGACTACGAGCAGTACTTC. It encodes CASSTRTGDYEQYF. The chain combines TRBV19 with TRBJ2-7; TRBD1 agrees at 9 bases. With 4 bases clipped from V and 3 bases from J, the junction kept 4 bases outside the gene matches. This CDR3 spans 14 amino acids. Germline CDR1 is LNHDA and CDR2 is SQIVND (reference sequence).

Comment on this clonotype: Without the conserved terminal phenylalanine or tryptophan, this CDR3 likely stems from a read error. It is unclear where the CDR3 begins or ends on the DNA, so no DNA is shown, and the CDR3 is as TCRdb lists it. The J gene is TRBJ1-1, the V gene TRBV6-5; the DNA was not used to check the table's D call, TRBD1. The CDR3 is 14 amino acids in total, end residues counted. Germline CDR1 and CDR2: MNHEY and SVGAGI. CDR3: CASRPGPMNTEDFL.

Only a few counts were recorded for this clonotype. The chain combines TRBV6-6 with TRBJ2-3; 13 bases align to TRBD2. The V segment lost 6 bases and the J segment 3 bases; nucleotides outside the gene matches: 6. Germline CDR1 reads MNHNY; CDR2 reads SVGAGI (reference sequence). The CDR3 contains 16 residues. The CDR3 region is CASRRTSGRTTDTQYF. CDR3 DNA sequence: TGTGCCAGCAGAAGGACTAGCGGGAGAACGACAGATACGCAGTATTTT.

This clonotype was recorded at least ten times. This sequence joins TRBV10-2 and TRBJ2-7, with D perhaps TRBD2 (6 bases). Germline V gene lookup returns CDR1 WSHSY and CDR2 SAAADI. CDR3 size: 13 residues. V was cut by 7 bases and J by 2 bases, with 12 bases left in between. The CDR3 region is CASTGGSAYEQYF. The DNA for the CDR3 is TGCGCCAGCACTGGAGGGAGCGCCTACGAGCAGTACTTC.